Shown below are 10 T cell receptor beta chains from a single sample sequenced in a study of shared clonotypes between healthy human individuals. Assay: immunoSEQ multiplex PCR; the TCRdb copy retains only in-frame clones and omits some. This table holds over a million clones, 60% to 80% found once. Source material: memory CD4+ T cells sorted from blood. Subset in this sample: CD45RA-negative fraction. All receptors derive from a man between 18 and 35 years old in good health.

As DNA, the CDR3 is TGTGCCAGCAGTAGAGACAGGGGGAGCGAAAAACTGTTTTTT. Its translation: CASSRDRGSEKLFF. This chain connects TRBV2 to TRBJ1-4; 9 bases align to TRBD1. Germline CDR1 reads SNHLY; CDR2 reads FYNNEI. CDR3 length: 14 amino acids. Germline trimming cut 5 bases from V and 8 bases from J; bases unmatched to any gene: 6. Full variable domain (missing parts from reference TRBV2 and TRBJ1-4): EPEVTQTPSHQVTQMGQEVILRCVPISNHLYFYWYRQILGQKVEFLVSFYNNEISEKSEIFDDQFSVERPDGSNFTLKIRSTKLEDSAMYFCASSRDRGSEKLFFGSGTQLSVL.

This clone has just a few counts. This sequence joins TRBV6-6 and TRBJ1-2; 8 bases align to TRBD1. Germline lookup yields CDR1 MNHNY and CDR2 SVGAGI (reference sequence). CDR3 size: 14 residues. J gave up 3 bases and V 7 bases, and 7 bases lay outside the gene matches. The CDR3 DNA reads as TGTGCCAGCATTACCAGGGGGCGAGACTATGGCTACACCTTC. As protein: CASITRGRDYGYTF.

This chain joins TRBV19 and TRBJ1-3; D is possibly TRBD1 (5 bases). This CDR3 is built from 14 residues. The ends were cut back, 10 bases at V and 0 bases at J, with 13 bases in the middle. In germline, CDR1 is LNHDA, CDR2 SQIVND (reference sequence). CDR3 nucleotide sequence: TGTGCCACCACTCGGGGGGGCTCTGGAAACACCATATATTTT. It codes for CATTRGGSGNTIYF. Based on the CDR3 plus reference TRBV19 and TRBJ1-3, the full variable domain is DGGITQSPKYLFRKEGQNVTLSCEQNLNHDAMYWYRQDPGQGLRLIYYSQIVNDFQKGDIAEGYSVSREKKESFPLTVTSAQKNPTAFYLCATTRGGSGNTIYFGEGSWLTVV.

The chain is built from TRBV28 and TRBJ1-1; no definite D call. CDR1 is MDHEN and CDR2 is SYDVKM in the germline V gene. CDR3 length equals 11 residues. Trimming pared 5 bases from V and 5 bases from J, leaving 6 bases between. CDR3 protein: CASSRWTEAFF. The DNA of the CDR3 is TGTGCCAGCAGTAGGTGGACTGAAGCTTTCTTT.

The chain employs TRBV5-6 and TRBJ1-3; tentative D call: TRBD1 (6 bases). CDR3 size: 15 residues. V lost 4 bases and J lost 4, with 15 bases in between. Germline V CDR1 and CDR2: SGHDT, YYEEEE. Here the CDR3 DNA reads TGTGCCAGCAGCCTACAGGGCCTTGGCGGAAACACCATATATTTT. It yields the protein CASSLQGLGGNTIYF.

The rearrangement uses TRBV30 and TRBJ2-7, with D perhaps being TRBD1 or TRBD2 (5 bases each). V was trimmed by 2 bases and J by 6 bases, leaving 8 bases between them. This CDR3 is built from 11 residues. Germline assignment: CDR1 GTSNPN and CDR2 SVGIG (reference sequence). The CDR3 here is CAWSTGAEQYF. The DNA of the CDR3 is TGTGCCTGGAGTACCGGGGCCGAGCAGTACTTC.

This chain's CDR3 is CASAPEVAGGEQFF. CDR3 bases: TGTGCTAGTGCCCCAGAGGTAGCTGGGGGTGAGCAGTTCTTC. The rearrangement joins TRBV12-5 to TRBJ2-1; D may be TRBD1 or TRBD2 (5 bases each). The V gene's germline CDR1 is LGHNT and CDR2 FRNRAP. CDR3 length: 14 amino acids. V gave up 7 bases and J gave up 9 bases, with 19 bases separating them.

This clone showed up just a few times. The V and J genes are TRBV5-4 and TRBJ2-5; D might be TRBD2 (8 bases). Germline assignment: CDR1 SGHNT and CDR2 YYREEE (reference sequence). The V end lost 1 base, the J end lost 7 bases, and 14 bases lay between the germline ends. CDR3 size: 14 residues. In DNA, the CDR3 is TGTGCCAGCAGCTTGCGACGGGAGGGGGCGACCCAGTACTTC. Translating it yields CASSLRREGATQYF.

This chain uses TRBV6-1 with TRBJ1-3; a possible D gene is TRBD1 (5 bases). The germline V gene encodes CDR1 MNHNS and CDR2 SASEGT. The CDR3 covers 14 residues. V lost 8 bases to trimming and J lost 4 bases, with 15 bases between them. The CDR3 loop is CASHRTDLGNTIYF. The DNA of the CDR3 is TGTGCCAGCCACAGGACTGACTTGGGAAACACCATATATTTT.

The rearrangement links TRBV30 to TRBJ1-2; D might be TRBD1 (5 bases). V lost 3 bases to trimming and J lost 5 bases, with 16 bases between them. CDR3 size: 14 residues. Looked up from germline, CDR1 is GTSNPN and CDR2 is SVGIG (reference sequence). The CDR3 coding sequence is TGTGCCTGGAGGAATGCCGGGACCAATTATGGCTACACCTTC. Translated, it gives CAWRNAGTNYGYTF. Full variable domain (remainder filled in from reference TRBV30 and TRBJ1-2): SQTIHQWPATLVQPVGSPLSLECTVEGTSNPNLYWYRQAAGRGLQLLFYSVGIGQISSEVPQNLSASRPQDRQFILSSKKLLLSDSGFYLCAWRNAGTNYGYTFGSGTRLTVV.